This T cell receptor beta chain was documented in a study of tissue T cells after allogeneic stem cell transplantation. The study, taken as a whole, reports: Some tissue clones might be persisting host cells; their alloreactivity or antigen specificity was not determined.

Specified time point: mouse harvest day 7 after allogeneic transplant. Mouse grafts combined 10^7 T-cell-depleted bone marrow cells with 10^6 splenic CD5+ T cells. This mouse GVHD model was MHC-mismatched B6 to BALB/c, profiled day 7 or 14. This clone was seen more than once but under ten times. Its target is not known. The gene names given are mouse names. From the germline J gene comes the end of the CDR3, since the read stops 1 residue before it. Sequencing was performed with immunoSEQ multiplex PCR; in TCRdb, only in-frame clones are kept and a portion is missing. Among around 10,000 clones listed, 35% to 40% were seen once. Germline V gene sequence: CDR1 FNHDT, CDR2 SITEND (reference sequence). The CDR3 has 15 residues. V was clipped by 4 bases and J by 0 bases, with 10 bases between them.

The sample taken for sequencing was skin. The chain joins TRBV19 to TRBJ1-4; D gene unclear. The receptor was derived from a female BALB/c mouse given C57BL/6 T cells with graft-versus-host disease after an allogeneic hematopoietic cell transplant. The sequenced CDR3 bases are TGTGCCAGCAGTGCCGGTTTAATTTCCAACGAAAGATTATTT. It codes for CASSAGLISNERLF. The entire CDR3 protein is CASSAGLISNERLFF.